The clone carrying this T cell receptor (beta chain) was detected only a few times. Its antigen is not known. TCR cDNA was made by 5'RACE template switching, adding a universal primer site and UMIs. TCRdb called the 5' RACE reads again in MiXCR, with one record for every CDR3 protein. The sample comprises some 350,000 distinct CDR3 sequences, 6.2% of which are singletons, and 15% rests with the top ten. These data come from a study of T cells after yellow fever vaccination. Study background: For low cell numbers, libraries were made with SMART-Seq v4 Ultra Low Input.

General study results and limits: The booster saw the reappearance of most primary-vaccination clones (nearly 98% CD4, around 90% CD8). The secondary response was weaker but peaked faster, day 5 versus 15.

Sequences were derived from PBMCs, sampled 5 days after the yellow fever booster vaccination. This clonotype was obtained from a man aged 25-45 years who received the YFV17D yellow fever vaccine.

The CDR3 DNA reads TGTGCCAGCAGCTCCCTGGGGGCTAATGAGCAGTTCTTC. It is translated as CASSSLGANEQFF. The V and J genes are TRBV5-6 and TRBJ2-1; maybe TRBD1 (6 bases). This CDR3 is 13 amino acids long. CDR1 SGHDT and CDR2 YYEEEE come from the germline V gene. V shed 3 bases and J shed 7 bases, with 11 bases lying between them.